This record covers a single T cell receptor beta chain. The data belong to a study of T cells expressing NK-cell markers. TCRdb re-called the 5' RACE reads and gives one entry per CDR3 protein, without DNA. This sample contains about 440,000 distinct CDR3 sequences. This CDR3 spans 16 amino acids. From germline, CDR1 is SGDLS and CDR2 YYNGEE. J is TRBJ2-2 and V is TRBV9; TCRdb outputs TRBD1, but without DNA this stays unchecked. This sequence was found in a woman between 18 and 70 years old in good health. Sequencing was done on a sample of blood T cells: a sorted CD56 or NKG2C T cell subset, CD4+ or CD8+ T cells, or bulk PBMC T cells (not recorded which). The CDR3 here is CASSASRTASTGELFF. The whole variable domain, filled in from reference TRBV9 and TRBJ2-2, reads DSGVTQTPKHLITATGQRVTLRCSPRSGDLSVYWYQQSLDQGLQFLIQYYNGEERAKGNILERFSAQQFPDLHSELNLSSLELGDSALYFCASSASRTASTGELFFGEGSRLTVL.